This T cell receptor (beta chain) is from a study of blood T cell repertoires in COVID-19. Overall study context: Sources were T cells, B-cell-depleted T cells, or PBMCs; the material itself was cDNA or gDNA.

CDR1 LNHDA and CDR2 SQIVND come from the germline V gene (reference sequence). The V gene end was trimmed by 3 bases and the J gene end by 5 bases; junction bases not matched to a gene: 3. This CDR3 has 14 residues. TCRdb keeps only in-frame clones here, not all; method: immunoSEQ multiplex PCR. This table holds about 200,000 clones, approximately 78% found once. The TCR sequence derives from an elderly woman with COVID-19, enrolled during active disease. Specimen: peripheral blood. This chain connects TRBV19 to TRBJ1-5, with TRBD1 matching over 8 bases. In DNA, the CDR3 is TGTGCCAGTAGTATTCAGGGGGCATATCAGCCCCAGCATTTT. Amino acid sequence: CASSIQGAYQPQHF.